The 21 T cell receptor beta chains reported below all come from one sample, sequenced in a study of cytomegalovirus exposure and HLA in healthy donors. The PCR contained 60 Vbeta and 13 Jbeta primers. Repertoires were generated with immunoSEQ multiplex PCR, while TCRdb's copy carries only in-frame clones and drops some. This table holds roughly 160,000 clones, around 80% found once. Sequencing was performed on PBMCs. These receptors were collected from a man aged 40-50 years in good health and CMV-seronegative.

This clone was counted only a few times. The J gene is TRBJ2-5, the V gene TRBV6-5, with 10 bases aligning to TRBD1. Trimming cost V 6 bases and J 5 bases; bases outside gene matches: 9. Looked up from germline, CDR1 is MNHEY and CDR2 is SVGAGI. CDR3 size: 15 residues. CDR3 amino acids: CASSSTGGWRETQYF. The CDR3 DNA is TGTGCCAGCAGCTCGACAGGGGGCTGGCGGGAGACCCAGTACTTC.

This clone was seen a few times. The chain uses TRBV18 and TRBJ1-1; D is ambiguous. The germline V and J ends were trimmed by 3 bases and 1 base, with 12 bases remaining between them. Germline-derived CDR1 and CDR2 are KGHSH and LQKENI. The CDR3 sequence is 15 residues long. The CDR3 DNA reads as TGTGCCAGCTCACCCGACAACCAGAGGAACACTGAAGCTTTCTTT. This gives the protein CASSPDNQRNTEAFF.

The genes are TRBV6-6 and TRBJ1-5; D is ambiguous. Germline V CDR1 and CDR2: MNHNY, SVGAGI (reference sequence). The CDR3 consists of 13 residues. V shed 3 bases and J shed 9 bases, with 12 bases lying between them. For the CDR3, the DNA is TGTGCCAGCAGTTATGCACTGTTTCGGCCCCAGCATTTT. Translating gives CASSYALFRPQHF.

The chain couples TRBV27 to TRBJ1-1; possible D gene TRBD1, 6 bases. The CDR3 is made up of 13 amino acids. Germline assignment: CDR1 MNHEY and CDR2 SMNVEV (reference sequence). Between the trimmed V and J ends, which lost 8 bases and 5 bases, there was a span of 15 bases. The CDR3 sequence: CASSPHRGTEAFF. DNA for the CDR3: TGTGCCAGCTCACCGCATAGGGGGACTGAAGCTTTCTTT.

This clone was seen a handful of times. V usage is TRBV9 and J usage is TRBJ1-2, with D hard to call. V was cut by 0 bases and J by 4 bases, with 10 bases left in between. The germline V gene has CDR1 SGDLS and CDR2 YYNGEE. The CDR3 covers 14 residues. The CDR3 is CASSVEGGPYGYTF. In DNA form, the CDR3 reads TGTGCCAGCAGCGTAGAAGGCGGCCCCTATGGCTACACCTTC.

The chain couples TRBV10-3 to TRBJ2-7; 8 nucleotides line up with TRBD1. V trimming: 6 bases; J trimming: 1 base; junction bases outside the gene matches: 5. CDR1 ENHRY and CDR2 SYGVKD come from the germline V gene. The CDR3 sequence is 14 residues long. CDR3 residues: CAISGTGGSYEQYF. CDR3 DNA sequence: TGTGCCATCAGCGGAACAGGGGGTTCCTACGAGCAGTACTTC.

V gene TRBV19 combines with J gene TRBJ1-1, with 8 bases matching TRBD1. The CDR3 runs 14 residues. Germline-derived CDR1 and CDR2 are LNHDA and SQIVND (reference sequence). The V gene end was trimmed by 5 bases and the J gene end by 4 bases; junction bases not matched to a gene: 6. The CDR3 bases are TGTGCCAGTAGTCGCGGACAGGGTATCACTGAAGCTTTCTTT. As protein: CASSRGQGITEAFF.

The chain is built from TRBV5-1 and TRBJ2-1; TRBD2 agrees at 8 bases. With V trimmed by 6 bases and J by 9 bases, 2 bases remained unmatched. The length of the CDR3 is 11 residues. Germline values: CDR1 SGHRS, CDR2 YFSETQ. The DNA of the CDR3 is TGCGCCAGCAACAGCGGGGGTGAGCAGTTCTTC. It codes for CASNSGGEQFF.

The chain uses TRBV30 and TRBJ1-2; 12 bases are shared with TRBD1. This CDR3 is built from 17 residues. CDR1 is GTSNPN and CDR2 is SVGIG in the germline V gene (reference sequence). V lost 3 bases, J lost 2 bases, and 10 bases stayed unmatched. The CDR3 is CAWSEGTGGLWNYGYTF. The CDR3 DNA reads as TGTGCCTGGAGCGAGGGGACAGGGGGCTTATGGAACTATGGCTACACCTTC.

This chain links TRBV9 with TRBJ1-5; the D is unclear. V was pared by 0 bases and J by 4 bases, with 5 bases between. The CDR3 contains 13 residues. Looked up from germline, CDR1 is SGDLS and CDR2 is YYNGEE. The CDR3 DNA is TGTGCCAGCAGCGTAGCCCAAAATCAGCCCCAGCATTTT. Translating gives CASSVAQNQPQHF.

The genes are TRBV5-4 and TRBJ2-5; 9 bases agree with TRBD2. Germline V gene lookup returns CDR1 SGHNT and CDR2 YYREEE (reference sequence). The CDR3 runs to 17 residues. V shed 4 bases and J 1 base; nucleotides not matched to a gene: 11. Here the CDR3 reads CASSPGTSRNPQETQYF. CDR3 nucleotides: TGTGCCAGCAGCCCCGGGACTAGCAGAAACCCCCAAGAGACCCAGTACTTC.

This chain links TRBV5-1 with TRBJ2-3; 8 bases agree with TRBD1. In germline, CDR1 is SGHRS, CDR2 YFSETQ. V shed 3 bases and J 3 bases; nucleotides not matched to a gene: 6. The CDR3 has 15 residues. The CDR3 nucleotides are TGCGCCAGCAGCTACCGGGACAGGCCGACAGATACGCAGTATTTT. It codes for CASSYRDRPTDTQYF.

The chain links TRBV18 to TRBJ2-3; TRBD2 is a possible D gene (6 bases). The CDR3 has 15 amino acids. V was cut by 3 bases and J by 0 bases, with 10 bases left in between. Germline V gene data show CDR1 as KGHSH and CDR2 as LQKENI. In DNA form, the CDR3 reads TGTGCCAGCTCACCCACCAGCGGGAGCACAGATACGCAGTATTTT. The encoded protein is CASSPTSGSTDTQYF.

The genes are TRBV2 and TRBJ2-5, with 10 bases fitting TRBD1. CDR3 length equals 18 residues. V lost 4 bases to trimming and J lost 4 bases; unmatched junction nucleotides: 15. In germline, CDR1 is SNHLY, CDR2 FYNNEI. The CDR3 reads CASSGGGYGTGDGETQYF. Here the CDR3 DNA reads TGTGCCAGCAGTGGGGGGGGGTACGGGACAGGGGATGGAGAGACCCAGTACTTC. The whole variable domain, remainder taken from reference TRBV2 and TRBJ2-5, is EPEVTQTPSHQVTQMGQEVILRCVPISNHLYFYWYRQILGQKVEFLVSFYNNEISEKSEIFDDQFSVERPDGSNFTLKIRSTKLEDSAMYFCASSGGGYGTGDGETQYFGPGTRLLVL.

V gene TRBV25-1 combines with J gene TRBJ2-7; 13 positions agree with TRBD2. The CDR3 covers 13 residues. CDR1 is MGHDK and CDR2 is SYGVNS in the germline V gene. The V gene end was trimmed by 4 bases and the J gene end by 6 bases; junction bases not matched to a gene: 0. The CDR3 nucleotides are TGTGCCAGCAGTGGACTAGCGGGAGGCGAGCAGTACTTC. Its translation is CASSGLAGGEQYF.

The CDR3 DNA follows: TGCGCCACTCGTCGCGAGGGCCGGTATGGCTACACCTTC. Its protein is CATRREGRYGYTF. The V call is TRBV5-1, the J call TRBJ1-2; no clear D. Germline-derived CDR1 and CDR2 are SGHRS and YFSETQ. The CDR3 has 13 amino acids. The V and J ends lost 9 bases and 5 bases respectively, with 17 bases between them.

This clone was seen a few times. The chain links TRBV7-2 to TRBJ2-3, with TRBD2 matching 11 bases. Germline trimming cut 6 bases from V and 2 bases from J; bases unmatched to any gene: 7. The germline V gene encodes CDR1 SGHTA and CDR2 FQGNSA. The length of the CDR3 is 16 residues. As DNA, the CDR3 is TGTGCCAGCAGACGAATAGCGGGAGGGCCCACAGATACGCAGTATTTT. Its protein product is CASRRIAGGPTDTQYF.

This chain joins TRBV12-5 and TRBJ1-1; D gene unclear. CDR3 length equals 16 residues. Germline loops: CDR1 LGHNT, CDR2 FRNRAP. V lost 5 bases and J lost 2, with 18 bases in between. In nucleotides, the CDR3 is TGTGCTAGTGGTGTCAACTCGGAGGGCCCTAACACTGAAGCTTTCTTT. As protein: CASGVNSEGPNTEAFF.

The gene calls are TRBV7-2 and TRBJ2-3; D uncertain. CDR1 is SGHTA and CDR2 is FQGNSA in the germline V gene. The CDR3 runs to 12 residues. V lost 4 bases, J lost 4 bases, and 6 bases lay in between. The CDR3 DNA reads TGTGCCAGCAGCTCCCTTCCAGATACGCAGTATTTT. It yields the protein CASSSLPDTQYF.

CDR3 coding DNA: TGCGCCAGCAGTCATAACGACAGGCAAGAGACCCAGTACTTC. Residues: CASSHNDRQETQYF. The chain recombines TRBV10-1 with TRBJ2-5; perhaps TRBD1 as D (6 bases). CDR3 length: 14 amino acids. V lost 5 bases and J 2 bases, leaving 12 bases between the germline ends. CDR1 is WNHNN, CDR2 SYGVQD, per germline (reference sequence).

The chain combines TRBV2 with TRBJ2-5; possible D gene TRBD1, 6 bases. Trimming removed 3 bases at V and 2 bases at J, with 7 bases between. The CDR3 consists of 13 residues. Germline CDR1 SNHLY, CDR2 FYNNEI. The CDR3 spells CASSDTGQETQYF. In DNA, the CDR3 is TGTGCCAGCAGTGACACAGGGCAAGAGACCCAGTACTTC.